The 15 T cell receptor beta chains in this list originate from one sample, sequenced in a study of shared clonotypes between healthy human individuals. TCRdb's table, derived via immunoSEQ multiplex PCR, lists solely in-frame clones and lacks some. The repertoire consists of approximately 2.5 million clones, with around nine tenths occurring once and the leading ten covering roughly 0.15%. The sample was naive CD4+ T cells sorted from blood. Documented subset: CD45RA+ positively selected. Receptors were obtained from a man aged 18 to 30 in good health.

V gene TRBV7-3 combines with J gene TRBJ2-3, with 8 bases lining up with TRBD1. Germline CDR1 reads SGHTA; CDR2 reads FQGTGA. The CDR3 length is 15 residues. V trimming: 3 bases; J trimming: 3 bases; junction bases outside the gene matches: 5. The CDR3 DNA reads TGTGCCAGCAGCTTTCAGACAGGGGCAACAGATACGCAGTATTTT. The encoded protein is CASSFQTGATDTQYF.

This chain joins TRBV28 and TRBJ1-2; no firm D call. Trimming left V 7 bases short and J 4 bases short, with 16 bases between. CDR1 and CDR2 from the germline V gene are MDHEN and SYDVKM. The CDR3 has 14 residues. CDR3 coding DNA: TGTGCCAGCACCCCGACGGTGCTGGGCTATGGCTACACCTTC. Translated, it gives CASTPTVLGYGYTF.

The genes are TRBV19 and TRBJ2-7; the D gene could be TRBD1 or TRBD2 (6 bases each). The CDR3 totals 16 residues. CDR1 and CDR2 (germline): LNHDA, SQIVND (reference sequence). V was pared by 1 base and J by 0 bases, with 13 bases between. The CDR3 protein is CASSIAGGGFSYEQYF. The CDR3 DNA reads TGTGCCAGTAGTATAGCCGGGGGCGGCTTCTCCTACGAGCAGTACTTC.

Only a few counts were recorded for this clone. The gene calls are TRBV5-8 and TRBJ1-4, with 9 bases aligning to TRBD1. The junction had 4 bases not matched to a gene; V was cut back by 4 bases and J by 0 bases. This CDR3 spans 16 amino acids. Looked up from germline, CDR1 is SGHTS and CDR2 is YDEGEE. CDR3 in amino acids: CASSPGQGSTNEKLFF. DNA of the CDR3: TGTGCCAGCAGCCCGGGACAGGGATCAACTAATGAAAAACTGTTTTTT.

This chain links TRBV4-3 with TRBJ1-2; TRBD1 matches 8 bases. The CDR3 has 17 residues. The V segment lost 1 base and the J segment 6 bases; nucleotides outside the gene matches: 13. CDR1 is LGHNA, CDR2 YSLEER, per germline. The CDR3, as DNA: TGCGCCAGCAGCCAAGCATCGACAGGGGCCGTTATTAATGGCTACACCTTC. It codes for CASSQASTGAVINGYTF.

Comments on this clone: The same CDR3 can be traced to other DNA sequences in this sample. V gene TRBV7-9 combines with J gene TRBJ2-5, with TRBD2 identical over 11 bases. V lost 5 bases and J lost 2; bases outside the gene matches: 4. The length of the CDR3 is 15 residues. Germline assignment: CDR1 SEHNR and CDR2 FQNEAQ (reference sequence). The CDR3 loop reads CASSLGTSGQETQYF. CDR3 bases: TGTGCCAGCAGCCTCGGGACTAGCGGACAAGAGACCCAGTACTTC.

The chain recombines TRBV2 with TRBJ2-3, with D unresolved. The ends were cut back, 3 bases at V and 4 bases at J, with 14 bases in the middle. The length of the CDR3 is 15 residues. Germline V gives CDR1 SNHLY, CDR2 FYNNEI. CDR3 sequence (DNA): TGTGCCAGCAGTGACGGGCAGATACGGGCAGATACGCAGTATTTT. The encoded protein is CASSDGQIRADTQYF.

The chain couples TRBV6-6 to TRBJ2-3, with a weak D call TRBD2 (6 bases). The CDR3 is made up of 14 amino acids. Per germline, CDR1 MNHNY and CDR2 SVGAGI (reference sequence). V lost 5 bases, J lost 6 bases, and 15 bases lay in between. The CDR3, as DNA: TGTGCCAGCAGTCGTACAGAGGAGGGGGATACGCAGTATTTT. This sequence encodes CASSRTEEGDTQYF.

V and J are TRBV4-2 and TRBJ2-7; no clear D gene. Per the germline V gene, CDR1 is LGHNA and CDR2 is YNFKEQ. The CDR3 covers 15 residues. Trimming removed 1 base from V and 3 bases from J, with 13 bases in between. The CDR3 protein is CASSQGVELNYEQYF. The CDR3 DNA is TGTGCCAGCAGCCAAGGGGTGGAATTGAACTACGAGCAGTACTTC.

The gene calls are TRBV5-7 and TRBJ2-5; tentatively, D is TRBD1 (5 bases). TRBV5-7 belongs to the ORF category, with a function that is uncertain. CDR3 length: 15 residues. The V end was cut by 3 bases, the J end by 5 bases, with 17 bases between. The CDR3: CASSSHLDSQETQYF. CDR3 sequence (DNA): TGTGCCAGCAGCTCCCACCTAGACAGTCAGGAGACCCAGTACTTC.

A word on this clone: In the same sample, other DNA sequences code for this CDR3. This sequence joins TRBV6-5 and TRBJ2-7; the match to TRBD1 covers 8 bases. Germline CDR1 is MNHEY and CDR2 is SVGAGI. Trimming at V came to 5 bases and at J to 4 bases, leaving 1 base not matched to a gene. This CDR3 spans 12 amino acids. In nucleotides, the CDR3 is TGTGCCAGCAGTCGGACAGGGTACGAGCAGTACTTC. It encodes CASSRTGYEQYF.

CDR3 sequence: CASSESGSRGYTF. For the CDR3, the DNA is TGCGCCAGCAGTGAGTCCGGCAGCCGGGGCTACACCTTC. The chain recombines TRBV10-1 with TRBJ1-2; D call uncertain. Trimming removed 0 bases from V and 8 bases from J, with 10 bases in between. CDR1 WNHNN and CDR2 SYGVQD come from the germline V gene (reference sequence). This CDR3 region has 13 residues.

The V gene is TRBV7-9, the J gene TRBJ2-3; the D gene could be TRBD1 or TRBD2 (5 bases each). The CDR3 contains 15 residues. CDR1 and CDR2 from the germline V gene are SEHNR and FQNEAQ (reference sequence). Trimming left V 2 bases short and J 3 bases short, with 12 bases between. CDR3 DNA: TGTGCCAGCAGCTTACGCCGGGGCCTGACAGATACGCAGTATTTT. As protein: CASSLRRGLTDTQYF.

The chain uses TRBV28 and TRBJ1-5; D unclear. Trimming stripped 6 bases from V and 5 bases from J, with 14 bases between. The CDR3 runs to 14 residues. Per germline, CDR1 MDHEN and CDR2 SYDVKM. CDR3 sequence: CASRDVVLDQPQHF. CDR3 DNA: TGTGCCAGCAGGGACGTAGTGTTGGATCAGCCCCAGCATTTT.

The chain is built from TRBV28 and TRBJ2-5; tentatively, D is TRBD2 (6 bases). Germline CDR1 is MDHEN and CDR2 is SYDVKM. CDR3 length: 18 residues. Between the trimmed V and J ends, which lost 4 bases and 5 bases, there was a span of 26 bases. In DNA, the CDR3 is TGTGCCAGCAGTTCATTCGGGTCTAGCGCTGTCCAAAGGGAGACCCAGTACTTC. Translated: CASSSFGSSAVQRETQYF.